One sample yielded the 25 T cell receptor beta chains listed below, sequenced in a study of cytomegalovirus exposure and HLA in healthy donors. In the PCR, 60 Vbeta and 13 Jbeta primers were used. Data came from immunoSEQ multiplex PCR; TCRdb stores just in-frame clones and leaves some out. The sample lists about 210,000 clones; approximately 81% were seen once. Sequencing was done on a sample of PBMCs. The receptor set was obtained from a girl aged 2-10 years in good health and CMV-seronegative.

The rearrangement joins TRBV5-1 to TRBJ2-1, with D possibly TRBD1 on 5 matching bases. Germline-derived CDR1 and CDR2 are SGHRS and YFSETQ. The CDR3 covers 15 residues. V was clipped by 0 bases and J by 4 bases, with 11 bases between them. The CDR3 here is CASSLGQPIYNEQFF. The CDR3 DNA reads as TGCGCCAGCAGCTTGGGACAGCCTATATACAATGAGCAGTTCTTC.

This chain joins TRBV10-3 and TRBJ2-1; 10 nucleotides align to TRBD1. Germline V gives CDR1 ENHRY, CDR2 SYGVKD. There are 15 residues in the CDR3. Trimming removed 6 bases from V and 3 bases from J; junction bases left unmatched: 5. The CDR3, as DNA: TGTGCCATCAGCTCCGGGACAGGGGACTACAATGAGCAGTTCTTC. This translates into CAISSGTGDYNEQFF.

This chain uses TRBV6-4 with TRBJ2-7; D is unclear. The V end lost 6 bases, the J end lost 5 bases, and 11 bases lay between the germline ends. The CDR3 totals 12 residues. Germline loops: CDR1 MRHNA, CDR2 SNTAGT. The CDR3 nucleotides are TGTGCCAGCAGAAAAGTCGAGGACGAGCAGTACTTC. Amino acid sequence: CASRKVEDEQYF.

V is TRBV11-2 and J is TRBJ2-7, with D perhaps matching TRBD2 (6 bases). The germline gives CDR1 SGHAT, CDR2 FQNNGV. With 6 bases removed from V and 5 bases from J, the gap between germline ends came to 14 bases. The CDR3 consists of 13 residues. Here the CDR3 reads CASRLATLHEQYF. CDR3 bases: TGTGCCAGCAGACTAGCCACACTCCACGAGCAGTACTTC.

CDR3 bases: TGTGCCAGCAGCTCAGGGGGCTGGGATCAGCCCCAGCATTTT. It translates to CASSSGGWDQPQHF. The chain combines TRBV7-6 with TRBJ1-5; 8 bases are shared with TRBD1. The CDR3 is 14 residues long. The junction had 4 bases not matched to a gene; V was cut back by 4 bases and J by 5 bases. Germline CDR1 is SGHVS and CDR2 is FNYEAQ.

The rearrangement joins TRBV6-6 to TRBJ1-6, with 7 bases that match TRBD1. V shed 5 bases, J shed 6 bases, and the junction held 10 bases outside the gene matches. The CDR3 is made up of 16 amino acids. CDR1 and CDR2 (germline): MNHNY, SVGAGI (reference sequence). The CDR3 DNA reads TGTGCCAGCAGTAATCAGGGGGAAGAGGTTAATTCACCCCTCCACTTT. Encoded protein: CASSNQGEEVNSPLHF.

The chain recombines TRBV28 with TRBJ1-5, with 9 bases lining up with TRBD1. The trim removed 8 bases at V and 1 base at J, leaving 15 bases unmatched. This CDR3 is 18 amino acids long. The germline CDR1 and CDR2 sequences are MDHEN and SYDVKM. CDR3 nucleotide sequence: TGTGCCAGCGGTATACTCCGGGACAGGGAAGGGAGCAATCAGCCCCAGCATTTT. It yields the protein CASGILRDREGSNQPQHF.

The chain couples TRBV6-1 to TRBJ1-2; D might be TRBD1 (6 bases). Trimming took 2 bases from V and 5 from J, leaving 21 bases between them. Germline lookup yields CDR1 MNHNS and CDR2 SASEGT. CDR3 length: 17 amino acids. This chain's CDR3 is CASSESALGGRGYGYTF. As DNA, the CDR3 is TGTGCCAGCAGTGAATCGGCCCTCGGGGGGCGAGGGTATGGCTACACCTTC.

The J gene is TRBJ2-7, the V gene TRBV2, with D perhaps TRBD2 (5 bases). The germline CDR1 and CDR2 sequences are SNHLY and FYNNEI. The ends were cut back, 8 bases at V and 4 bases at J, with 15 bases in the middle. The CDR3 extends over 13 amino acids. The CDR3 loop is CASGGGPKYEQYF. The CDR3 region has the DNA TGTGCCAGCGGAGGAGGTCCCAAATACGAGCAGTACTTC. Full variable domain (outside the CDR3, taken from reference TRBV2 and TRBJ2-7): EPEVTQTPSHQVTQMGQEVILRCVPISNHLYFYWYRQILGQKVEFLVSFYNNEISEKSEIFDDQFSVERPDGSNFTLKIRSTKLEDSAMYFCASGGGPKYEQYFGPGTRLTVT.

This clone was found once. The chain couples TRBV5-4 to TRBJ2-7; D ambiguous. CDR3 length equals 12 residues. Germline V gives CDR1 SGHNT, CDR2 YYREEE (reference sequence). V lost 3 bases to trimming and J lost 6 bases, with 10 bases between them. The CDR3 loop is CASSSRGLEQYF. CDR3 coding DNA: TGTGCCAGCAGCTCGAGAGGTCTCGAGCAGTACTTC.

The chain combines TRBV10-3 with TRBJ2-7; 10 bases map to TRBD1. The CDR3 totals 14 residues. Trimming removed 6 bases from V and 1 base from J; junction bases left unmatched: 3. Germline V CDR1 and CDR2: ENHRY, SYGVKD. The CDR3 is CAISPGQGSYEQYF. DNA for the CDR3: TGTGCCATCAGCCCGGGACAGGGGTCCTACGAGCAGTACTTC.

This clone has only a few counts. The CDR3 region has the DNA TGTGCCAGCCAGGACGGGGAAATTGGTACGCAGTATTTT. Its translation is CASQDGEIGTQYF. The V call is TRBV2, the J call TRBJ2-3; tentative D call: TRBD2 (5 bases). V was clipped by 8 bases and J by 8 bases, with 17 bases between them. The CDR3 covers 13 residues. Germline CDR1 and CDR2: SNHLY and FYNNEI.

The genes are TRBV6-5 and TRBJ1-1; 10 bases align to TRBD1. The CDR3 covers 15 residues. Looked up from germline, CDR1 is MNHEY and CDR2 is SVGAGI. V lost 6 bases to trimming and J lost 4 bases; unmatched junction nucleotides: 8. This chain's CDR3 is CASRDRGAGVTEAFF. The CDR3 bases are TGTGCCAGCAGGGACAGGGGGGCTGGGGTCACTGAAGCTTTCTTT.

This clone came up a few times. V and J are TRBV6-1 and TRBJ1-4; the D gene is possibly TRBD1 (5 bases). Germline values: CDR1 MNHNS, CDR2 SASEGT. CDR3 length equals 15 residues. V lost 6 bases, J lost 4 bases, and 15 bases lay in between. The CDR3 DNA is TGTGCCAGCAGGGGATCCGGGGGTCGTAATGAAAAACTGTTTTTT. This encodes CASRGSGGRNEKLFF.

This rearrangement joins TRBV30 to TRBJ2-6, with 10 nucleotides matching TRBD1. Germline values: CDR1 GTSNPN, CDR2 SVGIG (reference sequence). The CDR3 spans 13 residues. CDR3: CALDRGRVNVLTF. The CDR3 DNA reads TGTGCTCTAGACAGGGGGCGGGTCAACGTCCTGACTTTC.

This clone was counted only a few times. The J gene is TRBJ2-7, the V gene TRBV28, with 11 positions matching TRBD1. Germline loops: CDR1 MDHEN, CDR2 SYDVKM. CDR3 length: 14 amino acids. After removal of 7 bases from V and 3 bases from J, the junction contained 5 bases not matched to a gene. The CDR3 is CASNLDRGLYEQYF. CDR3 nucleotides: TGTGCCAGCAATCTGGACAGGGGGCTCTACGAGCAGTACTTC.

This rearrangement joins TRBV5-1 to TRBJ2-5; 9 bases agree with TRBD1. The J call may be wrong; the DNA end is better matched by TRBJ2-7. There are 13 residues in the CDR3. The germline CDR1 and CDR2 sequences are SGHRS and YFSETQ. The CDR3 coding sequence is TGCGCCAGCAGCACGGGACAGGGCTACGAGCAGTACTTC. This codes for CASSTGQGYEQYF.

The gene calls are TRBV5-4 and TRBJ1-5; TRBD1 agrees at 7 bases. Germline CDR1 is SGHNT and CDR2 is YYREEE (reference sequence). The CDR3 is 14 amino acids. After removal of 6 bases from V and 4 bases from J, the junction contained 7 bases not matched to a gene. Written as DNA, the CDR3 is TGTGCCAGCACCCTACAGGGGTCTAATCAGCCCCAGCATTTT. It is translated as CASTLQGSNQPQHF. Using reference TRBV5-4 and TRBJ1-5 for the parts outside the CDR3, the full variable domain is ETGVTQSPTHLIKTRGQQVTLRCSSQSGHNTVSWYQQALGQGPQFIFQYYREEENGRGNFPPRFSGLQFPNYSSELNVNALELDDSALYLCASTLQGSNQPQHFGDGTRLSIL.

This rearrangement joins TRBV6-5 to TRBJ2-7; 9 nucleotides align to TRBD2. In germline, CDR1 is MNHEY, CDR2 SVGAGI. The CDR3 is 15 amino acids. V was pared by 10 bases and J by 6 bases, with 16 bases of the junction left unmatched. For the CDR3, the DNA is TGTGCCACACGACTCACGGCGGGGGGGCTGGGCGAGCAGTACTTC. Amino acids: CATRLTAGGLGEQYF.

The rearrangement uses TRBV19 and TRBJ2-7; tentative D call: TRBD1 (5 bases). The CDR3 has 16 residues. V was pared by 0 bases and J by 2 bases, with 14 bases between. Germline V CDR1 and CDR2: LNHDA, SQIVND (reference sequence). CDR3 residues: CASSIDQGSMTYEQYF. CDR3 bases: TGTGCCAGTAGTATAGATCAGGGTTCGATGACCTACGAGCAGTACTTC.

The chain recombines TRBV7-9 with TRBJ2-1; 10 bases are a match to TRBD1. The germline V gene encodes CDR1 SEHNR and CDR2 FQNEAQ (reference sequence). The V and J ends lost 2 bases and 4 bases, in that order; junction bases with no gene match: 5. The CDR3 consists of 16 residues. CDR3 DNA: TGTGCCAGCAGCTTATCGGCGGGACAGGGGTACAATGAGCAGTTCTTC. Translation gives CASSLSAGQGYNEQFF. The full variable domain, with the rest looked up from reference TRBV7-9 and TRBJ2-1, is DTGVSQNPRHKITKRGQNVTFRCDPISEHNRLYWYRQTLGQGPEFLTYFQNEAQLEKSRLLSDRFSAERPKGSFSTLEIQRTEQGDSAMYLCASSLSAGQGYNEQFFGPGTRLTVL.

CDR3 amino acids: CASSLVGQGAKNIQYF. In DNA form, the CDR3 reads TGTGCCAGCAGCTTAGTTGGACAGGGGGCCAAAAACATTCAGTACTTC. This chain links TRBV13 with TRBJ2-4; 9 bases are a match to TRBD1. V dropped 1 base and J dropped 1; count of bases not matched to a gene: 2. Germline V gene data show CDR1 as PRHDT and CDR2 as FYEKMQ (reference sequence). The CDR3 spans 16 residues.

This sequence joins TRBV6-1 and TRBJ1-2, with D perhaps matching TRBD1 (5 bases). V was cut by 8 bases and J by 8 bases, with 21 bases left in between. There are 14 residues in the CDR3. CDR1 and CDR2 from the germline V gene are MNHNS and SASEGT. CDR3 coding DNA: TGTGCCAGCGGCGACAGAGCCTCTCGGGGGGGCTACACCTTC. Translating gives CASGDRASRGGYTF.

The CDR3 DNA is TGTGCCAGCAGCTATGCCCTTACTAGTTCAGATACGCAGTATTTT. This codes for CASSYALTSSDTQYF. The V and J genes are TRBV5-6 and TRBJ2-3, with a possible D match to TRBD2 (5 bases). Trimming took 3 bases from V and 4 from J, leaving 15 bases between them. CDR1 is SGHDT, CDR2 YYEEEE, per germline. CDR3 length: 15 amino acids.

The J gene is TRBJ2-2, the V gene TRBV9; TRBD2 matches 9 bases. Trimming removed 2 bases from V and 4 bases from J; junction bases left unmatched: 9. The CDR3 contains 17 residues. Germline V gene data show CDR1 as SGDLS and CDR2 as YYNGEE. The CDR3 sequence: CASSVGRGGQSTGELFF. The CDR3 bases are TGTGCCAGCAGCGTGGGGCGGGGGGGCCAAAGCACCGGGGAGCTGTTTTTT.